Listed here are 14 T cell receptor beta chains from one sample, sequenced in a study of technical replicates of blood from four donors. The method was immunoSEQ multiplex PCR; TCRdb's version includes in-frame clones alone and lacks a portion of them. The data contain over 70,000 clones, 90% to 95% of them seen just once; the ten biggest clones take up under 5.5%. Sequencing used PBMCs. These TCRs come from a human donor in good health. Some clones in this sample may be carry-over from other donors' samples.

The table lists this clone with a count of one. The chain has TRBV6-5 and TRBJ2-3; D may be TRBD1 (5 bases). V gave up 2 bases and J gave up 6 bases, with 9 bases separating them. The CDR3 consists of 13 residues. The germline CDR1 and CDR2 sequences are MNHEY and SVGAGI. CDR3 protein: CASSYGARDTQYF. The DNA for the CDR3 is TGTGCCAGCAGTTACGGGGCAAGGGATACGCAGTATTTT.

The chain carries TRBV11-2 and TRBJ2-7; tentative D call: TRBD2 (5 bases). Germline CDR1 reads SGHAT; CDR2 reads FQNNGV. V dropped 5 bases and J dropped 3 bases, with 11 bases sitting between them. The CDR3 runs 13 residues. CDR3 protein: CASSRYGDYEQYF. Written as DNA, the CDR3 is TGTGCCAGCAGCCGGTACGGGGACTACGAGCAGTACTTC.

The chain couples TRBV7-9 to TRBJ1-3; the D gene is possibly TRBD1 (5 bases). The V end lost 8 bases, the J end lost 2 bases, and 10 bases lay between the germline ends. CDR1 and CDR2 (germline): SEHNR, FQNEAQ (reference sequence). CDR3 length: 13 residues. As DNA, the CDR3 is TGTGCCAGCGGAGGGACTGCTGGAAACACCATATATTTT. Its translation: CASGGTAGNTIYF.

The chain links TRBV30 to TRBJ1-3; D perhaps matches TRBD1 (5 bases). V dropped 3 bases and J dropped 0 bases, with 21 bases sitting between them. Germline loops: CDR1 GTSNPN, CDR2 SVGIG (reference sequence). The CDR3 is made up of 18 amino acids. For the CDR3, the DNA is TGTGCCTGGAGACCTGTAAGCCGGACACTTAGCTCTGGAAACACCATATATTTT. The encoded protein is CAWRPVSRTLSSGNTIYF.

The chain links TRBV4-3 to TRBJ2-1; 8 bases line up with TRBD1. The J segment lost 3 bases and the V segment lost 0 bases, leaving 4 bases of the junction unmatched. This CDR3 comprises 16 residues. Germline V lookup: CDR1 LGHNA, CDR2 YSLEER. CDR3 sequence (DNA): TGCGCCAGCAGCCAAGATGTTGGGACAGGCTACAATGAGCAGTTCTTC. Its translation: CASSQDVGTGYNEQFF.

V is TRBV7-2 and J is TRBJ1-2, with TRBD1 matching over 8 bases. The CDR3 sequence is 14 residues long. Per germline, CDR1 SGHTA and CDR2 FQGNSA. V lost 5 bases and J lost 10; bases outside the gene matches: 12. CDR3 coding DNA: TGTGCCAGCAGCCTCCCGGGACAGGATCCGGCCTACACCTTC. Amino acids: CASSLPGQDPAYTF.

Written as DNA, the CDR3 is TGTGCCAGCAGCTTGGCGGGGGGGGCGCACACCGGGGAGCTGTTTTTT. Translated: CASSLAGGAHTGELFF. The V call is TRBV5-8, the J call TRBJ2-2, with 8 bases that match TRBD2. The trim removed 0 bases at V and 3 bases at J, leaving 4 bases unmatched. The CDR3 is made up of 16 amino acids. The germline V gene encodes CDR1 SGHTS and CDR2 YDEGEE.

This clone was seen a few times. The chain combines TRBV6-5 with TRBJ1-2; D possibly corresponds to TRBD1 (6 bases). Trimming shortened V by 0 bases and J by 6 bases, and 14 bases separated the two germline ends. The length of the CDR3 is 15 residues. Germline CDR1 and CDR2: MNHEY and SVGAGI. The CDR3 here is CASSYSTWTVDGYTF. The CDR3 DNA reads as TGTGCCAGCAGTTACTCGACCTGGACAGTCGATGGCTACACCTTC.

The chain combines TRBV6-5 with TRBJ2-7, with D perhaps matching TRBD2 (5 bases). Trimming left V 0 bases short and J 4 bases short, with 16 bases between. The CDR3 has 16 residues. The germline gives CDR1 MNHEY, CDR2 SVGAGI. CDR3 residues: CASSYSGSPRGYEQYF. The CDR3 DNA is TGTGCCAGCAGTTACTCAGGCAGCCCCCGAGGGTACGAGCAGTACTTC.

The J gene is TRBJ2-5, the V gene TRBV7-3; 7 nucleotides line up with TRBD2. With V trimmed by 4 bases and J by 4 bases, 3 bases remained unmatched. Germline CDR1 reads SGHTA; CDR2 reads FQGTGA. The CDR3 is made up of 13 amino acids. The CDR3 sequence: CASSSGLLETQYF. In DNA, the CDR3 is TGTGCCAGCAGCTCGGGACTATTAGAGACCCAGTACTTC.

The CDR3 DNA follows: TGTGCCAGCAGCTTTGTAGGGGGCGAAGGCTACACCTTC. Amino acids: CASSFVGGEGYTF. This chain connects TRBV13 to TRBJ1-2; 7 nucleotides agree with TRBD1. Germline V lookup: CDR1 PRHDT, CDR2 FYEKMQ (reference sequence). The CDR3 runs to 13 residues. The J segment lost 8 bases and the V segment lost 3 bases, leaving 6 bases of the junction unmatched.

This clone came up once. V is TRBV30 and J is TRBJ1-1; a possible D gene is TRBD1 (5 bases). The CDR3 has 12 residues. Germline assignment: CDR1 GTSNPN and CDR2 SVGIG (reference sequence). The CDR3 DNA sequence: TGTGGAGTGATGGACACTACGATTGAAGCTTTCTTT. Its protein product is CGVMDTTIEAFF.

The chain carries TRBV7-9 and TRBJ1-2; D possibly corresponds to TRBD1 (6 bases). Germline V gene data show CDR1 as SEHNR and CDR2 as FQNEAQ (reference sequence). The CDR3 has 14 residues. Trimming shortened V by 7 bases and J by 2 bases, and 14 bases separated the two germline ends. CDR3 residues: CASKREGGNYGYTF. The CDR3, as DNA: TGTGCCAGCAAGCGGGAGGGGGGGAACTATGGCTACACCTTC.

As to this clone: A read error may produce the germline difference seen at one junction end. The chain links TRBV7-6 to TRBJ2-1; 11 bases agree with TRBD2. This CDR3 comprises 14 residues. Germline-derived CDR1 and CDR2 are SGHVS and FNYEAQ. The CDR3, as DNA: TGTGCCAGCAGCAAGACTAGCGGGGTCAATAAGCAGTTCTTC. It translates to CASSKTSGVNKQFF.